Shown below are 32 T cell receptor beta chains from a single sample sequenced in a study of CD8 T cells in ankylosing spondylitis. TCRdb re-called the 5' RACE reads through MiXCR, storing one row per CDR3 protein. The table shows 100,000 to 150,000 distinct CDR3 sequences, with roughly 18% occurring only once. These receptors have no identified antigens. Findings and limits, study-wide: Apparently characteristic of ankylosing spondylitis blood was a TCR beta motif (eight highly homologous variants).

The sequenced material came from blood, either unsorted or a sorted T cell fraction (not recorded which). The receptors were sampled from a male donor with ankylosing spondylitis.

In this sample, this clonotype turned up a few times. V and J are TRBV6-5 and TRBJ1-5; D may be TRBD1 (5 bases). Per the germline V gene, CDR1 is MNHEY and CDR2 is SVGAGI. The V and J ends lost 4 bases and 6 bases respectively, with 16 bases between them. The CDR3 is made up of 15 amino acids. The CDR3 DNA reads TGTGCCAGCAGTTTCTCCGGGGCCATTGGTCAGCCCCAGCATTTT. Amino acids: CASSFSGAIGQPQHF.

The chain combines TRBV4-3 with TRBJ2-3, with a weak D call TRBD2 (5 bases). The ends were cut back, 0 bases at V and 6 bases at J, with 16 bases in the middle. Germline V CDR1 and CDR2: LGHNA, YSLEER. The CDR3 spans 16 residues. As DNA, the CDR3 is TGCGCCAGCAGCCAAGAAGGCCCCAGAGGGTGGGATACGCAGTATTTT. As protein: CASSQEGPRGWDTQYF.

This clonotype was recorded a few times. This chain connects TRBV20-1 to TRBJ2-3; perhaps D is TRBD1 or TRBD2 (6 bases each). The CDR3 runs to 14 residues. The V gene lost 5 bases and the J gene lost 4 bases, with 16 bases spanning the gap. Germline CDR1 DFQATT, CDR2 SNEGSKA (reference sequence). CDR3 in DNA: TGCAGTGCTCAGACAGGAGGGGCCCCAGATACGCAGTATTTT. Translation gives CSAQTGGAPDTQYF.

The rearrangement uses TRBV28 and TRBJ2-3; no clear D gene. This CDR3 spans 13 amino acids. Germline loops: CDR1 MDHEN, CDR2 SYDVKM. The V end lost 5 bases, the J end lost 6 bases, and 12 bases lay between the germline ends. CDR3 sequence reads: CASSPVSSDTQYF. The CDR3 coding sequence is TGTGCCAGCAGTCCGGTTAGTTCGGATACGCAGTATTTT.

This clonotype was seen a handful of times. V and J are TRBV5-5 and TRBJ2-1, with 7 bases aligning to TRBD1. Germline loops: CDR1 SGHKS, CDR2 YYEKEE (reference sequence). This CDR3 contains 15 residues. Trimming took 2 bases from V and 5 from J; bases not matched to a gene: 7. The CDR3 reads CASSFTDRIHNEQFF. In nucleotides, the CDR3 is TGTGCCAGCAGCTTTACGGACAGGATCCACAATGAGCAGTTCTTC. Using reference TRBV5-5 and TRBJ2-1 for the parts outside the CDR3, the full variable domain is DAGVTQSPTHLIKTRGQQVTLRCSPISGHKSVSWYQQVLGQGPQFIFQYYEKEERGRGNFPDRFSARQFPNYSSELNVNALLLGDSALYLCASSFTDRIHNEQFFGPGTRLTVL.

The rearrangement uses TRBV2 and TRBJ2-7; tentatively, D is TRBD2 (5 bases). Germline V gives CDR1 SNHLY, CDR2 FYNNEI. This CDR3 is 10 amino acids long. The V end lost 9 bases, the J end lost 7 bases, and 10 bases lay between the germline ends. CDR3 sequence (DNA): TGTGCCAGAACAGCGGAAGAGCAGTACTTC. Its protein is CARTAEEQYF.

The chain couples TRBV4-1 to TRBJ2-5; no definite D call. The CDR3 has 12 amino acids. Germline V gene sequence: CDR1 MGHRA, CDR2 YSYEKL. Deletions cut 0 bases from V and 5 bases from J, with 4 bases between. CDR3 loop: CASSQDDETQYF. CDR3 nucleotide sequence: TGCGCCAGCAGCCAAGATGACGAGACCCAGTACTTC.

The chain combines TRBV5-6 with TRBJ1-5, with D unresolved. This CDR3 has 13 amino acids. CDR1 is SGHDT, CDR2 YYEEEE, per germline. V lost 4 bases and J 5 bases, leaving 10 bases between the germline ends. The CDR3 sequence is CASSPGFYQPQHF. The CDR3 nucleotides read TGTGCCAGCAGCCCAGGTTTCTATCAGCCCCAGCATTTT.

J is TRBJ2-1 and V is TRBV28; 11 bases map to TRBD2. CDR1 MDHEN and CDR2 SYDVKM come from the germline V gene. The CDR3 is 15 amino acids. V lost 6 bases and J lost 4; bases outside the gene matches: 5. The CDR3 DNA follows: TGTGCCAGCAGGCCGACTAGCGGGACGTACAATGAGCAGTTCTTC. This translates into CASRPTSGTYNEQFF.

The rearrangement joins TRBV19 to TRBJ1-6, with 7 bases aligning to TRBD1. This CDR3 region has 13 residues. The J segment lost 9 bases and the V segment lost 6 bases, leaving 5 bases of the junction unmatched. Per the germline V gene, CDR1 is LNHDA and CDR2 is SQIVND (reference sequence). CDR3 region: CASSRDRRSPLHF. For the CDR3, the DNA is TGTGCCAGTAGCCGGGACAGACGTTCACCCCTCCACTTT.

There are a few counts of this clonotype. This CDR3 reads CASSWGTASYNEQFF. In DNA, the CDR3 is TGCGCCAGCAGCTGGGGGACAGCCTCCTACAATGAGCAGTTCTTC. The chain combines TRBV4-3 with TRBJ2-1, with 7 bases aligning to TRBD1. The V gene's germline CDR1 is LGHNA and CDR2 YSLEER. V trimming: 5 bases; J trimming: 0 bases; junction bases outside the gene matches: 4. There are 15 residues in the CDR3.

CDR3 residues: CSVLGVRAEAFF. DNA for the CDR3: TGCAGCGTGCTGGGAGTCCGGGCTGAAGCTTTCTTT. This rearrangement joins TRBV29-1 to TRBJ1-1; D gene unclear. The CDR3 sequence is 12 residues long. The V end lost 6 bases, the J end lost 6 bases, and 14 bases lay between the germline ends. Per germline, CDR1 SQVTM and CDR2 ANQGSEA. The whole variable domain, filled in from reference TRBV29-1 and TRBJ1-1, reads SAVISQKPSRDICQRGTSLTIQCQVDSQVTMMFWYRQQPGQSLTLIATANQGSEATYESGFVIDKFPISRPNLTFSTLTVSNMSPEDSSIYLCSVLGVRAEAFFGQGTRLTVV.

This clonotype showed up just a few times. This chain connects TRBV11-2 to TRBJ2-1, with 7 bases fitting TRBD1. From germline, CDR1 is SGHAT and CDR2 FQNNGV. The CDR3 consists of 15 residues. J was trimmed by 6 bases and V by 3 bases; bases with no gene match: 8. CDR3 protein: CASSFLRDSPNEQFF. CDR3 in DNA: TGTGCCAGCAGCTTCCTCCGGGACAGCCCCAATGAGCAGTTCTTC. Filled out from reference TRBV11-2 and TRBJ2-1, the complete variable domain reads EAGVAQSPRYKIIEKRQSVAFWCNPISGHATLYWYQQILGQGPKLLIQFQNNGVVDDSQLPKDRFSAERLKGVDSTLKIQPAKLEDSAVYLCASSFLRDSPNEQFFGPGTRLTVL.

The chain carries TRBV9 and TRBJ2-4; tentative D call: TRBD1 (6 bases). This CDR3 is built from 14 residues. Germline lookup yields CDR1 SGDLS and CDR2 YYNGEE. V was pared by 3 bases and J by 5 bases, with 12 bases between. Written as DNA, the CDR3 is TGTGCCAGCAGCGCGAGCCACAGGGAAAACATTCAGTACTTC. This sequence encodes CASSASHRENIQYF.

This clonotype was observed a few times. The CDR3 region has the DNA TGCAGCGTTGAAGATATTAGCCCCGGGGAGCTGTTTTTT. Its protein product is CSVEDISPGELFF. This chain joins TRBV29-1 and TRBJ2-2; no reliable D call. There are 13 residues in the CDR3. The germline V and J ends were trimmed by 0 bases and 6 bases, with 8 bases remaining between them. Germline V gene sequence: CDR1 SQVTM, CDR2 ANQGSEA.

This clonotype came up a few times. CDR3 residues: CASSFSGRTVWTGELFF. In nucleotides, the CDR3 is TGTGCCAGCAGTTTTTCAGGGAGAACAGTGTGGACCGGGGAGCTGTTTTTT. The J gene is TRBJ2-2, the V gene TRBV27; possibly TRBD1 or TRBD2 for D (5 bases each). V dropped 3 bases and J dropped 5 bases, with 19 bases sitting between them. This CDR3 region has 17 residues. Germline V gives CDR1 MNHEY, CDR2 SMNVEV (reference sequence).

Turning to this clonotype: This CDR3 fails to terminate in the conserved phenylalanine or tryptophan, so it likely reflects a read error. The V call is TRBV29-1, the J call TRBJ2-3, with D maybe TRBD2 (6 bases). V lost 3 bases to trimming and J lost 3 bases, with 16 bases between them. Germline V CDR1 and CDR2: SQVTM, ANQGSEA. The CDR3 length is 15 residues. CDR3 coding DNA: TGCAGCGTTGACCTAACGGGAGAACGGACAGATACGCAGTATCTT. Its translation is CSVDLTGERTDTQYL.

Many counts were recorded for this clonotype. J is TRBJ2-7 and V is TRBV29-1; D unresolved. CDR1 is SQVTM and CDR2 is ANQGSEA in the germline V gene. V lost 2 bases to trimming and J lost 3 bases, with 14 bases between them. This CDR3 contains 14 residues. CDR3 DNA: TGCAGCGTTGAAACAAACGGCTTGGACTACGAGCAGTACTTC. This gives the protein CSVETNGLDYEQYF.

J is TRBJ2-5 and V is TRBV7-9; possible D gene TRBD1, 5 bases. The CDR3 contains 14 residues. Trimming shortened V by 4 bases and J by 7 bases, and 16 bases separated the two germline ends. CDR1 is SEHNR and CDR2 is FQNEAQ in the germline V gene (reference sequence). The CDR3 loop reads CASSYPRRQGTQYF. The CDR3 region has the DNA TGTGCCAGCAGCTACCCCCGTAGGCAGGGGACCCAGTACTTC.

This clonotype has ten or more counts. The chain combines TRBV5-1 with TRBJ2-7, with TRBD1 as a possible D gene (5 bases). The CDR3 sequence is 12 residues long. Germline V gene lookup returns CDR1 SGHRS and CDR2 YFSETQ. V lost 6 bases, J lost 5 bases, and 12 bases lay in between. The CDR3, as DNA: TGCGCCAGCACAGGGTTGGTCGACGAGCAGTACTTC. This sequence encodes CASTGLVDEQYF.

This clonotype has a count of ten or more. The chain links TRBV29-1 to TRBJ1-1; D gene unclear. V lost 1 base and J 0 bases, leaving 6 bases between the germline ends. Germline V lookup: CDR1 SQVTM, CDR2 ANQGSEA. The CDR3 covers 13 residues. In DNA form, the CDR3 reads TGCAGCGTTGAAGTGAAGGTGAACACTGAAGCTTTCTTT. Residues: CSVEVKVNTEAFF. The full variable domain, rest sourced from reference TRBV29-1 and TRBJ1-1, is SAVISQKPSRDICQRGTSLTIQCQVDSQVTMMFWYRQQPGQSLTLIATANQGSEATYESGFVIDKFPISRPNLTFSTLTVSNMSPEDSSIYLCSVEVKVNTEAFFGQGTRLTVV.

The chain is built from TRBV28 and TRBJ2-7, with TRBD1 matching 9 bases. The ends lost 5 bases at V and 1 base at J; junction bases unmatched: 6. The CDR3 has 15 amino acids. The germline CDR1 and CDR2 sequences are MDHEN and SYDVKM. CDR3 sequence reads: CASSIGTGNSYEQYF. The CDR3 region has the DNA TGTGCCAGCAGTATAGGGACAGGGAATTCCTACGAGCAGTACTTC.

V and J are TRBV4-1 and TRBJ1-6; TRBD1 is a possible D gene (5 bases). V was cut by 1 base and J by 9 bases, with 13 bases left in between. Looked up from germline, CDR1 is MGHRA and CDR2 is YSYEKL. This CDR3 comprises 15 residues. CDR3 bases: TGCGCCAGCAGCCAAGCCAGGGCAGACGGTTCACCCCTCCACTTT. Translation: CASSQARADGSPLHF.

This rearrangement joins TRBV6-2 or TRBV6-3 to TRBJ1-2; 7 bases agree with TRBD1. CDR1 and CDR2 (germline): MNHEY, SVGEGT. The CDR3 is 18 amino acids. Germline trimming cut 0 bases from V and 0 bases from J; bases unmatched to any gene: 10. This CDR3 is CASSYSSQGTAANYGYTF. CDR3 nucleotide sequence: TGTGCCAGCAGTTACTCGAGTCAAGGGACAGCGGCTAACTATGGCTACACCTTC.

The chain couples TRBV7-9 to TRBJ2-6; D is perhaps TRBD2 (5 bases). The V gene lost 5 bases and the J gene lost 2 bases, with 7 bases spanning the gap. This CDR3 is 14 amino acids long. Germline CDR1 reads SEHNR; CDR2 reads FQNEAQ (reference sequence). In nucleotides, the CDR3 is TGTGCCAGCAGCCCCGGGGCTGGGGCCAACGTCCTGACTTTC. The encoded protein is CASSPGAGANVLTF.

The table lists this clonotype with many counts. The rearrangement joins TRBV12-3 or TRBV12-4 to TRBJ1-5, with D unclear. CDR3 size: 15 residues. Trimming removed 2 bases at V and 7 bases at J, with 15 bases between. The CDR3 DNA reads TGTGCCAGCAGTTTATTTTCGAGCCAGCCCCAGCCCCAGCATTTT. Translating it yields CASSLFSSQPQPQHF.

A few counts support this clonotype. The chain couples TRBV20-1 to TRBJ2-7, with D possibly matching TRBD1 (5 bases). The CDR3 totals 15 residues. Trimming removed 4 bases at V and 2 bases at J, with 18 bases between. CDR1 is DFQATT, CDR2 SNEGSKA, per germline (reference sequence). The CDR3 DNA is TGCAGTGCTACCCTTCGACAGACCAGCACCTACGAGCAGTACTTC. Amino acid sequence: CSATLRQTSTYEQYF.

At least ten counts were recorded for this clonotype. The V gene is TRBV4-3, the J gene TRBJ2-5; no definite D call. The germline V gene encodes CDR1 LGHNA and CDR2 YSLEER. The V end was cut by 1 base, the J end by 1 base, with 10 bases between. The CDR3 runs 15 residues. CDR3: CASSQGSRTQETQYF. CDR3 DNA: TGCGCCAGCAGCCAAGGATCCCGGACCCAAGAGACCCAGTACTTC.

This chain joins TRBV28 and TRBJ2-2, with 11 bases lining up with TRBD1. This CDR3 region has 16 residues. The V segment lost 8 bases and the J segment 7 bases; nucleotides outside the gene matches: 12. CDR1 MDHEN and CDR2 SYDVKM come from the germline V gene. The CDR3 is CASSSPGTGGVGELFF. In nucleotides, the CDR3 is TGTGCCAGCTCCTCCCCCGGGACAGGGGGGGTCGGGGAGCTGTTTTTT.

The rearrangement joins TRBV7-3 to TRBJ2-1, with 10 bases matching TRBD1. CDR1 and CDR2 from the germline V gene are SGHTA and FQGTGA. CDR3 length: 15 amino acids. V dropped 3 bases and J dropped 5; count of bases not matched to a gene: 4. The CDR3 region has the DNA TGTGCCAGCAGCTTGGGACAGGGGATTCACAATGAGCAGTTCTTC. Its translation is CASSLGQGIHNEQFF. The variable domain in full, completed from reference TRBV7-3 and TRBJ2-1, reads GAGVSQTPSNKVTEKGKYVELRCDPISGHTALYWYRQSLGQGPEFLIYFQGTGAADDSGLPNDRFFAVRPEGSVSTLKIQRTERGDSAVYLCASSLGQGIHNEQFFGPGTRLTVL.

The chain uses TRBV2 and TRBJ2-1; 12 bases fit TRBD2. This CDR3 is 16 amino acids long. J gave up 7 bases and V 7 bases, and 11 bases lay outside the gene matches. Looked up from germline, CDR1 is SNHLY and CDR2 is FYNNEI. Here the CDR3 reads CASTSTRLAGENEQFF. CDR3 sequence (DNA): TGTGCCAGCACATCGACAAGACTAGCGGGAGAGAATGAGCAGTTCTTC.

This clonotype was observed a few times. The chain uses TRBV2 and TRBJ1-3; D possibly corresponds to TRBD1 (5 bases). The germline gives CDR1 SNHLY, CDR2 FYNNEI. CDR3 size: 15 residues. Between the trimmed V and J ends, which lost 4 bases and 5 bases, there was a span of 15 bases. CDR3 in amino acids: CASSGTRDVRNTIYF. The DNA of the CDR3 is TGTGCCAGCAGTGGTACCAGGGATGTCAGAAACACCATATATTTT.